This passage covers 8 T cell receptor beta chains from one sample sequenced in a study of blood T cell repertoires in COVID-19. TCRdb's copy holds only in-frame clones and misses some; the assay was immunoSEQ multiplex PCR. The sample lists some 40,000 clones; more than 70% were seen once. Sequenced material: peripheral blood. These receptors were taken from a man aged 65 to 85 with active COVID-19.

This clone ranks as medium-sized (0.01 to 0.1%). The V call is TRBV4-3, the J call TRBJ1-1; D ambiguous. V lost 0 bases to trimming and J lost 0 bases, with 8 bases between them. This CDR3 has 15 residues. CDR1 and CDR2 (germline): LGHNA, YSLEER. CDR3 in DNA: TGCGCCAGCAGCCAAGATGCGTTCTTGAACACTGAAGCTTTCTTT. Its translation is CASSQDAFLNTEAFF.

The V call is TRBV7-9, the J call TRBJ1-4; 7 bases agree with TRBD1. The ends lost 2 bases at V and 5 bases at J; junction bases unmatched: 8. Germline CDR1 is SEHNR and CDR2 is FQNEAQ (reference sequence). The CDR3 loop spans 16 amino acids. CDR3 coding DNA: TGTGCCAGCAGCTTACTCACGGGACAGAGGAATGAAAAACTGTTTTTT. Protein sequence: CASSLLTGQRNEKLFF.

The chain carries TRBV5-1 and TRBJ2-1, with TRBD1 matching over 8 bases. This CDR3 contains 14 residues. Germline trimming cut 4 bases from V and 7 bases from J; bases unmatched to any gene: 7. The germline CDR1 and CDR2 sequences are SGHRS and YFSETQ. CDR3 sequence (DNA): TGCGCCAGCAGCATACGACAGGGGTGGAATGAGCAGTTCTTC. Amino acid sequence: CASSIRQGWNEQFF.

The sample holds a few counts of this clone. The chain has TRBV6-5 and TRBJ1-4, with 9 bases fitting TRBD1. The trim removed 4 bases at V and 8 bases at J, leaving 2 bases unmatched. Germline V gene sequence: CDR1 MNHEY, CDR2 SVGAGI. The CDR3 is 13 amino acids. CDR3 residues: CASSWDRVEKLFF. CDR3 nucleotides: TGTGCCAGCAGTTGGGACAGGGTCGAAAAACTGTTTTTT.

CDR3 amino acids: CAGGGGNFNEQFF. CDR3 coding DNA: TGTGCCGGGGGGGGCGGGAATTTCAATGAGCAGTTCTTC. The gene calls are TRBV7-6 and TRBJ2-1; maybe TRBD2 (7 bases). The germline V and J ends were trimmed by 11 bases and 6 bases, with 17 bases remaining between them. Germline V gene lookup returns CDR1 SGHVS and CDR2 FNYEAQ. The CDR3 spans 13 residues.

This chain uses TRBV15 with TRBJ2-1; 12 positions agree with TRBD1. V lost 9 bases and J lost 9; bases outside the gene matches: 9. Germline assignment: CDR1 LNHNV and CDR2 YYDKDF (reference sequence). The CDR3 is made up of 14 amino acids. CDR3 amino acids: CATSRDRGRGEQFF. The CDR3 nucleotides read TGTGCCACGAGCCGGGACAGGGGGCGCGGTGAGCAGTTCTTC.

This sequence joins TRBV28 and TRBJ1-5; D uncertain. Between the trimmed V and J ends, which lost 4 bases and 6 bases, there was a span of 16 bases. CDR1 is MDHEN, CDR2 SYDVKM, per germline. There are 15 residues in the CDR3. The chain's CDR3 is CASSSPGKGRQPQHF. The CDR3 nucleotides read TGTGCCAGCAGTTCGCCCGGGAAAGGGCGTCAGCCCCAGCATTTT. Together with reference TRBV28 and TRBJ1-5, the CDR3 gives the full variable domain: DVKVTQSSRYLVKRTGEKVFLECVQDMDHENMFWYRQDPGLGLRLIYFSYDVKMKEKGDIPEGYSVSREKKERFSLILESASTNQTSMYLCASSSPGKGRQPQHFGDGTRLSIL.

V and J are TRBV19 and TRBJ2-7; D is perhaps TRBD2 (7 bases). The CDR3 sequence is 15 residues long. V shed 1 base and J shed 3 bases, with 13 bases lying between them. CDR1 LNHDA and CDR2 SQIVND come from the germline V gene (reference sequence). CDR3 sequence: CASSIVGGPHYEQYF. The CDR3 coding sequence is TGTGCCAGTAGTATAGTCGGGGGGCCCCACTACGAGCAGTACTTC. Filled out from reference TRBV19 and TRBJ2-7, the complete variable domain reads DGGITQSPKYLFRKEGQNVTLSCEQNLNHDAMYWYRQDPGQGLRLIYYSQIVNDFQKGDIAEGYSVSREKKESFPLTVTSAQKNPTAFYLCASSIVGGPHYEQYFGPGTRLTVT.